The clone carrying this T cell receptor beta chain came up once. The sample is drawn from a study of blood T cell repertoires in COVID-19. Study overall: COVID-19 samples, acute and convalescent, were from the United States, Italy and Spain. From T cells, B-cell-depleted T cells, or PBMCs came the material, which was cDNA or gDNA.

V lost 6 bases, J lost 2 bases, and 6 bases stayed unmatched. The CDR3 is made up of 16 amino acids. Germline-derived CDR1 and CDR2 are MGHDK and SYGVNS. Authors' analysis steps: Amplification from reference gene primers served as the basis for estimated nucleated cell counts. Repertoires were generated with immunoSEQ multiplex PCR, while TCRdb's copy carries only in-frame clones and drops some. D and trimming come from the DNA, and the V and J calls and clone size come from that table. Of under 250,000 clones listed, roughly 80% are singletons. The clonotype originates from a woman in her sixties with acute or convalescent COVID-19. The sequenced sample consisted of peripheral blood. The chain joins TRBV25-1 to TRBJ2-2; 10 nucleotides line up with TRBD2. The CDR3 nucleotides are TGTGCCAGCAGGGGGGGACTAGCGTCAAACACCGGGGAGCTGTTTTTT. It yields the protein CASRGGLASNTGELFF.